This T cell receptor (beta chain) was sequenced for a study of blood T cells in healthy people across ages. This clonotype showed up just a few times. A J-beta primer mix and a sample-barcoded 5' primer were used in a second PCR of about 7 to 12 cycles. TCRdb re-called the 5' RACE reads through MiXCR, storing one row per CDR3 protein. Of more than 650,000 distinct CDR3 sequences in the sample, under 30% were seen once. Germline V gene data show CDR1 as MNHNS and CDR2 as SASEGT. The CDR3 length is 13 residues. Trimming took off 6 bases at V and 4 bases at J, with 10 bases between the two ends. A further study also used this sample, focusing on T cells of mothers and their children.

The sample taken for sequencing was blood. The clonotype comes from a boy between 5 and 17 years old in good health. V usage is TRBV6-1 and J usage is TRBJ2-4; no clear D. The CDR3 DNA reads as TGTGCCAGCAGCCCAGGAGAGAAAAACATTCAGTACTTC. It is translated as CASSPGEKNIQYF.